Listed here are 5 T cell receptor beta chains from one sample, sequenced in a study of blood T cell repertoires in COVID-19. The protocol was immunoSEQ multiplex PCR, while the TCRdb copy is restricted to in-frame clones and leaves out a portion. The repertoire holds 470,000 or so clones, with roughly 88% as singletons. Sequencing was done on a sample of peripheral blood. These receptors were obtained from a human donor in a cohort sampled during active COVID-19.

V usage is TRBV7-9 and J usage is TRBJ1-3; D is perhaps TRBD1 (6 bases). The CDR3 has 15 residues. Germline loops: CDR1 SEHNR, CDR2 FQNEAQ (reference sequence). V lost 4 bases and J lost 3, with 13 bases in between. The CDR3 sequence is CASSYSAGVGNTIYF. As DNA, the CDR3 is TGTGCCAGCAGCTATTCGGCAGGGGTTGGAAACACCATATATTTT.

This chain joins TRBV10-3 and TRBJ2-7, with D possibly matching TRBD2 (5 bases). V lost 0 bases to trimming and J lost 5 bases, with 14 bases between them. Germline assignment: CDR1 ENHRY and CDR2 SYGVKD. The CDR3 is 15 amino acids. The CDR3 spells CAISESGRGEDEQYF. CDR3 DNA: TGTGCCATCAGTGAGTCGGGTCGGGGAGAAGACGAGCAGTACTTC.

The chain joins TRBV19 to TRBJ2-1, with TRBD1 identical over 7 bases. The germline V gene encodes CDR1 LNHDA and CDR2 SQIVND (reference sequence). J gave up 8 bases and V 6 bases, and 4 bases lay outside the gene matches. The CDR3 covers 12 residues. This CDR3 reads CASSTQGHEQFF. CDR3 nucleotide sequence: TGTGCCAGTAGCACACAGGGGCATGAGCAGTTCTTC.

The chain uses TRBV7-2 and TRBJ2-7, with D maybe TRBD2 (5 bases). This CDR3 has 14 amino acids. Trimming took 1 base from V and 3 from J, leaving 10 bases between them. CDR1 and CDR2 from the germline V gene are SGHTA and FQGNSA. CDR3 nucleotide sequence: TGTGCCAGCAGCTTAGGGCGGAGCGGCTACGAGCAGTACTTC. Translated, it gives CASSLGRSGYEQYF.

This sequence joins TRBV5-1 and TRBJ2-1; tentatively, D is TRBD1 (6 bases). The CDR3 is made up of 14 amino acids. The V gene's germline CDR1 is SGHRS and CDR2 YFSETQ. Trimming left V 3 bases short and J 6 bases short, with 13 bases between. CDR3: CASSSLGAVNEQFF. The CDR3 coding sequence is TGCGCCAGCAGCTCCCTGGGGGCCGTCAATGAGCAGTTCTTC.